This T cell receptor (beta chain) is drawn from a study of cytomegalovirus exposure and HLA in healthy donors. Study results and caveats: As was reported, the HLA-A and HLA-B alleles of most subjects were accurately predicted from TCR beta sequences.

A multiplex PCR was run with 60 Vbeta primers and 13 Jbeta primers. The protocol was immunoSEQ multiplex PCR, while the TCRdb copy is restricted to in-frame clones and leaves out a portion. The table has more than 95,000 clones, approximately 78% seen once. On this clone: What it binds is unknown.

V shed 5 bases and J 4 bases; nucleotides not matched to a gene: 5. The CDR3 loop spans 14 amino acids. Germline V CDR1 and CDR2: SNHLY, FYNNEI. The chain carries TRBV2 and TRBJ1-3, with 7 bases that match TRBD1. The sample taken for sequencing was PBMCs. The TCR comes from a middle-aged woman in good health and CMV-seronegative. As DNA, the CDR3 is TGTGCCAGCAGTTTTGAGGGGGCCGGAAACACCATATATTTT. Residues: CASSFEGAGNTIYF.